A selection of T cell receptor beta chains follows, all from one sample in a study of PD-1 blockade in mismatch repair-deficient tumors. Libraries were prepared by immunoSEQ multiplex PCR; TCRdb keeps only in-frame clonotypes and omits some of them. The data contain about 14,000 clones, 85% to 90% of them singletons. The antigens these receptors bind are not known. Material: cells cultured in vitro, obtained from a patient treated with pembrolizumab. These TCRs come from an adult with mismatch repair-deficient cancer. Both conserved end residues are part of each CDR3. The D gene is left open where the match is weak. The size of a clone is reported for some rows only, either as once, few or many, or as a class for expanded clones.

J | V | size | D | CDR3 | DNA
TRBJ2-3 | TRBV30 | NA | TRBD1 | CAWSVTGGWPTDTQYF | TGTGCCTGGAGTGTAACAGGGGGGTGGCCCACAGATACGCAGTATTTT
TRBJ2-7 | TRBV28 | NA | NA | CASSLPWTGRDRRYEQYF | TGTGCCAGCAGTCTTCCATGGACAGGGAGGGATCGACGTTACGAGCAGTACTTC
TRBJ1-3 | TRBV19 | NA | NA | CASSIALSPSSSTIYF | TGTGCCAGTAGTATAGCCCTCTCCCCCTCTAGCTCCACCATATATTTT
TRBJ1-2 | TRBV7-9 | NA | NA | CASSPGTSNYGYTF | TGTGCCAGCAGCCCAGGGACAAGTAACTATGGCTACACCTTC
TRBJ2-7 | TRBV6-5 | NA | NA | CASSYSAGGLHYEQYF | TGTGCCAGCAGTTACTCCGCCGGCGGACTCCATTACGAGCAGTACTTC
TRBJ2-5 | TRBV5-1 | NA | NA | CASSQGTAQETQYF | TGCGCCAGCAGCCAGGGGACCGCCCAAGAGACCCAGTACTTC
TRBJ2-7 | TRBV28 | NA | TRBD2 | CASGLAGPPEQYF | TGTGCCAGCGGACTAGCGGGTCCCCCCGAGCAGTACTTC
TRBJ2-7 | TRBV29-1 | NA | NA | CSVDGSGEQYF | TGCAGCGTTGACGGGAGCGGAGAGCAGTACTTC
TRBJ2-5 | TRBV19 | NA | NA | CASSPGQETQYF | TGTGCCAGTAGTCCAGGTCAAGAGACCCAGTACTTC
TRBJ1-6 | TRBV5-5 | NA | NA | CASSLAVGGVLSPLHF | TGTGCCAGCTCCCTGGCGGTAGGTGGTGTCCTTTCACCCCTCCACTTT
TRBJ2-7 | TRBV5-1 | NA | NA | CASSFLGLTYEQYF | TGCGCCAGCAGCTTTCTGGGACTTACCTACGAGCAGTACTTC
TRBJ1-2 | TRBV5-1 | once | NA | CASSLEAGAGYTF | TGCGCCAGCAGCTTGGAGGCAGGGGCTGGCTACACCTTC
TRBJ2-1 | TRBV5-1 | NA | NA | CASSLKARGDEQFF | TGCGCCAGCAGCTTGAAGGCCCGCGGGGATGAGCAGTTCTTC
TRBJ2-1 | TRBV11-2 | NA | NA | CASTLGAGGNEQFF | TGTGCCAGCACCCTGGGGGCAGGGGGGAATGAGCAGTTCTTC
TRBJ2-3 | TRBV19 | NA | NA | CASSIAGAGTDTQYF | TGTGCCAGTAGTATAGCGGGAGCCGGTACAGATACGCAGTATTTT
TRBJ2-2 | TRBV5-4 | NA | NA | CASSLGDTNTGELFF | TGTGCCAGCAGCTTGGGGGACACGAACACCGGGGAGCTGTTTTTT
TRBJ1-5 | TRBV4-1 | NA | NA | CASSQSWTAINQPQHF | TGCGCCAGCAGCCAATCCTGGACGGCCATCAATCAGCCCCAGCATTTT
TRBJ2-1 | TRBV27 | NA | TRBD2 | CASSPASGYYNEQFF | TGTGCCAGCAGTCCCGCTAGCGGTTACTACAATGAGCAGTTCTTC
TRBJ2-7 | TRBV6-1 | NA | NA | CASTLNWYEQYF | TGTGCCAGCACCCTCAACTGGTACGAGCAGTACTTC
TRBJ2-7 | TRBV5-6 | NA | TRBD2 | CASSLVLAVYEQYF | TGTGCCAGCAGCTTGGTCCTAGCGGTCTACGAGCAGTACTTC
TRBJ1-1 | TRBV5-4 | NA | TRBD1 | CASTKGQGRTEAFF | TGTGCCAGCACCAAGGGACAGGGGAGGACTGAAGCTTTCTTT
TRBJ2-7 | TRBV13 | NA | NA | CASRGQDGVEQYF | TGTGCCAGCCGTGGGCAGGATGGGGTCGAGCAGTACTTC
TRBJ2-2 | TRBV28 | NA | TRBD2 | CASSFVTSGSYTGELFF | TGTGCCAGCAGTTTCGTTACTAGCGGGAGTTACACCGGGGAGCTGTTTTTT
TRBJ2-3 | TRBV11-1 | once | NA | CASSLDWTVTDTQYF | TGTGCCAGCAGCTTAGATTGGACGGTCACAGATACGCAGTATTTT
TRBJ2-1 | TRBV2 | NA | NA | CASSEGLYNEQFF | TGTGCCAGCTCGGAGGGATTATACAATGAGCAGTTCTTC
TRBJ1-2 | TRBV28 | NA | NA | CASSLLGSYYGYTF | TGTGCCAGCAGTTTACTGGGCTCCTACTATGGCTACACCTTC
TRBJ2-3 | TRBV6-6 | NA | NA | CASSDTEPTDTQYF | TGTGCCAGCAGTGATACCGAGCCCACAGATACGCAGTATTTT
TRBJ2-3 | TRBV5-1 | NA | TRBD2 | CASNEGLTSGPTDTQYF | TGCGCCAGCAACGAGGGCTTAACTAGCGGGCCCACAGATACGCAGTATTTT
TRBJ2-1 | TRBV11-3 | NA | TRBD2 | CASSTEAGEYNEQFF | TGTGCCAGCAGTACCGAAGCGGGAGAGTACAATGAGCAGTTCTTC
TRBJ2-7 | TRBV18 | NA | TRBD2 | CASSPRTSGLDEQYF | TGTGCCAGCTCACCGAGGACTAGCGGGTTGGACGAGCAGTACTTC
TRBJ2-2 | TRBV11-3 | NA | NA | CASSLEPGELFF | TGTGCCAGCAGCTTAGAGCCCGGGGAGCTGTTTTTT
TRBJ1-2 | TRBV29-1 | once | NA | CSVDWGYGYTF | TGCAGCGTTGATTGGGGCTATGGCTACACCTTC
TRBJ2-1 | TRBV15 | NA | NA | CATSKSRGSYNEQFF | TGTGCCACCAGCAAAAGCAGGGGATCCTACAATGAGCAGTTCTTC
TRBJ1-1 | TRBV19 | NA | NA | CASSFQGMGTEAFF | TGTGCCAGTAGTTTCCAGGGGATGGGGACTGAAGCTTTCTTT
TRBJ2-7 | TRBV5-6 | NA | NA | CASSFLGGGAYEQYF | TGTGCCAGCAGCTTCCTAGGAGGGGGCGCATACGAGCAGTACTTC
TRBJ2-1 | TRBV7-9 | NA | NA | CASSPSFRISYNEQFF | TGTGCCAGCAGCCCTTCTTTCAGAATCTCCTACAATGAGCAGTTCTTC
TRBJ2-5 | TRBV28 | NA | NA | CASSFGIAQGREETQYF | TGTGCCAGCAGTTTTGGAATCGCGCAGGGGAGAGAGGAGACCCAGTACTTC
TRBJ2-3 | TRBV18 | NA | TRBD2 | CASSPRTSGSGSDTQYF | TGTGCCAGCTCACCAAGGACTAGCGGGAGCGGTTCGGATACGCAGTATTTT
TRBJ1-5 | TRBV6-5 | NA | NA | CASRPWGPYQPQHF | TGTGCCAGCAGACCCTGGGGGCCTTATCAGCCCCAGCATTTT
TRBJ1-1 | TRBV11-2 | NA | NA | CASSLDSSTEAFF | TGTGCCAGCAGCTTAGACTCATCGACCGAAGCTTTCTTT
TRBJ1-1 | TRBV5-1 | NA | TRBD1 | CASSSSQGAGRNTEAFF | TGCGCCAGCAGCTCCTCACAGGGGGCAGGGAGGAACACTGAAGCTTTCTTT